The clone carrying this T cell receptor beta chain was found many times. The sample originates from a study of tumor-infiltrating lymphocytes in primary liver carcinoma. The CDR3 is 14 amino acids. Trimming took 7 bases from V and 3 from J, leaving 15 bases between them. Constant-region priming of about 520 ng total RNA yielded TCR beta cDNA. Three nested multiplex PCR rounds of slightly modified ARM-PCR generated TCR beta libraries. TRBV1-TRBV30 forward primers paired with a C-beta reverse primer were used in the first two PCR rounds, which ran roughly 11 cycles each. In TCRdb, the multiplex PCR reads were re-called with MiXCR into one record per CDR3 protein. The top ten clones hold roughly 25% of a sample with about 54,000 distinct CDR3 sequences, 70% to 80% of them seen once. RNA and DNA were co-extracted from about 19-30 mg of unsorted bulk tissue.

The clonotype originates from a man aged 40-49 years with primary liver carcinoma and hepatitis B virus infection. V and J are TRBV12-3 or TRBV12-4 and TRBJ1-1; D unclear. The sequencing input was liver tumor tissue from sampling region 2. The sample's subset: tumor region T2, inferior pole. The CDR3 reads CASNRDPWDTEAFF. CDR3 coding DNA: TGTGCCAGCAATCGAGACCCGTGGGACACTGAAGCTTTCTTT.